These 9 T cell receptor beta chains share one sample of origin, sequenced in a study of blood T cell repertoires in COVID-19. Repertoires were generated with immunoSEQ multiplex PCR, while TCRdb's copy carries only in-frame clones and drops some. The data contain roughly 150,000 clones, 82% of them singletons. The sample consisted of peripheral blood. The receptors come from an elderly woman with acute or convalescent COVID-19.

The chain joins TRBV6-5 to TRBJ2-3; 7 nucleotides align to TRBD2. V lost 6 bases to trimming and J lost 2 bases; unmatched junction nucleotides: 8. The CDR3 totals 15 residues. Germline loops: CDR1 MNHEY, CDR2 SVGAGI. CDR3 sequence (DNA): TGTGCCAGCAGCTGGGGGGGACGGAACACAGATACGCAGTATTTT. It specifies CASSWGGRNTDTQYF.

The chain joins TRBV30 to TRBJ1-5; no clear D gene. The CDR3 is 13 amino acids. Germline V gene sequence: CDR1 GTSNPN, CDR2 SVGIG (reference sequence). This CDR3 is CAGAENSNQPQHF. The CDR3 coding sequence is TGTGCGGGAGCGGAGAATAGCAATCAGCCCCAGCATTTT.

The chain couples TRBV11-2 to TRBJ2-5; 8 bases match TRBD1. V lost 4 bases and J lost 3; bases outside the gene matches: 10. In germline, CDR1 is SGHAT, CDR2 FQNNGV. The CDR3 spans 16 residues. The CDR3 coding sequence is TGTGCCAGCAGCTCCATTAACAGGGGGGCTAAAGAGACCCAGTACTTC. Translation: CASSSINRGAKETQYF.

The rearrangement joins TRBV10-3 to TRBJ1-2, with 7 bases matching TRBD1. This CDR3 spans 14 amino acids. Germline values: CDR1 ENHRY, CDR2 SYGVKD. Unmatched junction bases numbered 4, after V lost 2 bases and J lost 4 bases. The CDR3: CAISENRGPYGYTF. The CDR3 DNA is TGTGCCATCAGTGAGAACAGGGGTCCCTATGGCTACACCTTC.

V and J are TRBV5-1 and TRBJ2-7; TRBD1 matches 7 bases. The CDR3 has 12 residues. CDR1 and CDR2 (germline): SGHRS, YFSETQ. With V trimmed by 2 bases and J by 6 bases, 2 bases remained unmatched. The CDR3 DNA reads TGCGCCAGCAGCTTTGACAGGGTCGAGCAGTACTTC. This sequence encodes CASSFDRVEQYF.

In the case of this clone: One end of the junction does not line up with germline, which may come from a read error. CDR3 region: CASSDSGLALWNF. The CDR3 bases are TGTGCCAGCAGTGACTCGGGACTAGCGCTTTGGAACTTC. The V and J genes are TRBV27 and TRBJ2-7; 10 nucleotides match TRBD2. Germline V gene sequence: CDR1 MNHEY, CDR2 SMNVEV (reference sequence). CDR3 length: 13 amino acids.

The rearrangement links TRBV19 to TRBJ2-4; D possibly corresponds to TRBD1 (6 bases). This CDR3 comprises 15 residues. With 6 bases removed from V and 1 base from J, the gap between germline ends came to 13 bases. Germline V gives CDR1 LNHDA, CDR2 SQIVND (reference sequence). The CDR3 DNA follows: TGTGCCAGTAGCTCCGGACAGATGGCCAAAAACATTCAGTACTTC. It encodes CASSSGQMAKNIQYF.

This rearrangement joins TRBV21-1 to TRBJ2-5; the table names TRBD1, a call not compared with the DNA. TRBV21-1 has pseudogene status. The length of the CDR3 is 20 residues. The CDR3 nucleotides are TGTGCCAGCAGCAAAGAGAACGTCCCACCGGTATCAGGGTCTATAGAGACCCAGTACTTC. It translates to CASSKENVPPVSGSIETQYF.

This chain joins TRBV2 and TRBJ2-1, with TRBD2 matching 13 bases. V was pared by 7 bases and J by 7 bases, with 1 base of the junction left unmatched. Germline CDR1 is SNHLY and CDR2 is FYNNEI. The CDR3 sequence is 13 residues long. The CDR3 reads CASTTSGRNEQFF. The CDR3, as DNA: TGTGCCAGCACGACTAGCGGGAGGAATGAGCAGTTCTTC.